These T cell receptor beta chains were read from a single sample in a study of cytomegalovirus exposure and HLA in healthy donors. Only in-frame clones appear in the TCRdb table, and some are missing; sequencing was by immunoSEQ multiplex PCR. Seen here are about 91,000 clones, more than 75% observed once, and the top ten hold approximately 10%. Sequencing was done on a sample of PBMCs. Source of these receptors: a man aged 25 to 45 in good health and CMV-seropositive. Each CDR3 is given with its conserved first and last residue.

j_call v_call cdr3_aa
TRBJ2-3 TRBV28 CASSLSGSLTDTQYF
TRBJ2-7 TRBV4-1 CASSQDQPLYSRYEQYF
TRBJ2-4 TRBV7-8 CASSLGRQGLAKNIQYF
TRBJ2-7 TRBV27 CASSPQRKRGPYEQYF
TRBJ1-5 TRBV16 CASSLRQGGYQPQHF
TRBJ2-7 TRBV30 CAWSVMRDLSYEQYF
TRBJ2-7 TRBV20-1 CSAGGSYEQYF
TRBJ2-6 TRBV4-1 CASSQASSGANVLTF
TRBJ2-7 TRBV29-1 CSGTGTDRYEQYF
TRBJ1-1 TRBV28 CASSSSLVNTEAFF
TRBJ2-1 TRBV9 CASSLAGIPYNEQFF
TRBJ2-1 TRBV10-3 CAAMGGRDSYNEQFF
TRBJ2-1 TRBV19 CASRAGTSGTFEQFF
TRBJ2-1 TRBV27 CASSLQQGNNEQFF
TRBJ2-7 TRBV19 CATRQGYEQYF
TRBJ2-5 TRBV5-1 CASSLSGWGRAQYF
TRBJ2-7 TRBV5-4 CASSLDGGSGVEQYF
TRBJ2-7 TRBV4-1 CASSLSGTGTYEQYF
TRBJ2-1 TRBV11-2 CASSLAGTSGIGQFF
TRBJ2-5 TRBV5-4 CASSFRTSGSGKTQYF
TRBJ2-5 TRBV2 CASSESGTPWGQETQYF
TRBJ2-1 TRBV19 CASSRDRGFDEQFF
TRBJ2-3 TRBV6-5 CASSPGLSTDTQYF
TRBJ1-4 TRBV7-9 CASSLGQAGEKLFF
TRBJ1-2 TRBV27 CASSLSAALDGYTF
TRBJ1-4 TRBV28 CASSLGGAGVNEKLFF
TRBJ2-7 TRBV19 CASSLGPPDYYEQYF
TRBJ1-1 TRBV15 CATSPQDRLNTEAFF
TRBJ2-7 TRBV5-4 CASSLTSGKLGEQYF
TRBJ2-3 TRBV29-1 CSVVRGTTDTQYF
TRBJ2-1 TRBV9 CASSPLVYRNEQFF
TRBJ2-3 TRBV2 CASSTSGRRGDTQYF
TRBJ2-2 TRBV7-6 CASSWGQGGSPGELFF
TRBJ1-4 TRBV28 CASGWTATNEKLFF
TRBJ2-7 TRBV9 CASSVGLAGAVWEQYF
TRBJ2-2 TRBV4-2 CASSPGPAGQGRDTGELFF
TRBJ2-4 TRBV25-1 CASSIVGAKNIQYF
. TRBV5-1 CASSPGPAADRYEQYF
TRBJ2-2 TRBV4-1 CASSHRTSGRGTGELFF
TRBJ2-1 TRBV19 CASSIVPGWEQFF
TRBJ1-4 TRBV2 CASTTDGDRAEKLFF
TRBJ2-3 TRBV9 CASSVGSTSTDTQYF
TRBJ2-5 TRBV28 CASSFRLAGGETQYF
TRBJ2-7 TRBV6-6 CASSNPGGADYEQYF
TRBJ1-4 TRBV5-6 CASSLGHTEKLFF
TRBJ2-7 TRBV18 CASSPTGQKTYEQYF
TRBJ2-7 TRBV19 CASSIETGLPGRYEQYF
TRBJ2-1 TRBV15 CATSRGAALAGGNEQFF
TRBJ1-2 TRBV30 CAWSESREGSFEGYTF
TRBJ2-1 TRBV6-5 CASSYSWTGAEQFF
TRBJ1-1 TRBV4-1 CASSPAGGTEAFF
TRBJ2-1 TRBV7-6 CASSLAPTGLAASSYNEQFF
TRBJ1-1 TRBV18 CASSPGGDRAFF
TRBJ2-3 TRBV6-1 CASSEKAGGQGDTQYF